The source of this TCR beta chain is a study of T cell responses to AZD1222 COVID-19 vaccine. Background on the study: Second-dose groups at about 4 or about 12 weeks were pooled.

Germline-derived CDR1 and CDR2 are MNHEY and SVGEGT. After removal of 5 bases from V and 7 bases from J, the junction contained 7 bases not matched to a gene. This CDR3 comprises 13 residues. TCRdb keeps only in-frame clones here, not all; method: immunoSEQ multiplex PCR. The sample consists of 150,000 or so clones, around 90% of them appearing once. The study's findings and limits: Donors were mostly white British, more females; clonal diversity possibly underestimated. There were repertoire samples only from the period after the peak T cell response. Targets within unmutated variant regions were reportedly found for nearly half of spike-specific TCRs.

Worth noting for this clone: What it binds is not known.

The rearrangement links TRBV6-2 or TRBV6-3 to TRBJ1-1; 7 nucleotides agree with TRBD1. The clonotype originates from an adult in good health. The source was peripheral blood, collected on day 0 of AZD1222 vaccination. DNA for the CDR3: TGTGCCAGCAGTAACAGGGGATTTGGTGAAGCTTTCTTT. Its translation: CASSNRGFGEAFF.